The 24 T cell receptor beta chains reported below all come from one sample, sequenced in a study of blood T cell repertoires in COVID-19. Clones were read by immunoSEQ multiplex PCR, and TCRdb kept only the in-frame ones, dropping some. The sample shows 200,000 to 300,000 clones, around 85% of them seen only once. The sample was PBMCs or T cells enriched from blood (not recorded which). The receptors stem from a woman in her thirties or forties with acute COVID-19.

The chain couples TRBV6-5 to TRBJ1-2; D is possibly TRBD1 (5 bases). Deletions cut 2 bases from V and 6 bases from J, with 7 bases between. CDR1 and CDR2 (germline): MNHEY, SVGAGI. The CDR3 is 12 residues long. The CDR3 loop reads CASSYGRDGYTF. CDR3 coding DNA: TGTGCCAGCAGTTACGGCAGGGATGGCTACACCTTC.

This chain joins TRBV30 and TRBJ2-3, with 7 bases that match TRBD1. The germline gives CDR1 GTSNPN, CDR2 SVGIG (reference sequence). The V gene end was trimmed by 3 bases and the J gene end by 1 base; junction bases not matched to a gene: 1. The CDR3 sequence is 13 residues long. The DNA for the CDR3 is TGTGCCTGGAGCGGACAGGGCACAGATACGCAGTATTTT. Translated, it gives CAWSGQGTDTQYF.

This clone was seen a handful of times. The genes are TRBV11-2 and TRBJ2-7, with 9 nucleotides matching TRBD1. The CDR3 extends over 15 amino acids. CDR1 SGHAT and CDR2 FQNNGV come from the germline V gene. Trimming took 1 base from V and 10 from J; bases not matched to a gene: 11. The CDR3 is CASSLVRGQGPSQYF. Here the CDR3 DNA reads TGTGCCAGCAGCTTAGTGCGGGGACAGGGCCCCTCCCAGTACTTC.

This chain links TRBV2 with TRBJ2-7; D remains unclear. V was pared by 6 bases and J by 2 bases, with 8 bases between. The CDR3 extends over 12 amino acids. Germline V gene data show CDR1 as SNHLY and CDR2 as FYNNEI. CDR3 in DNA: TGTGCCAGCAGCGCGAAACCCTACGAGCAGTACTTC. It is translated as CASSAKPYEQYF.

The rearrangement uses TRBV19 and TRBJ2-7; 7 nucleotides line up with TRBD1. The CDR3 is 13 residues long. The junction had 3 bases not matched to a gene; V was cut back by 3 bases and J by 4 bases. Germline V gene sequence: CDR1 LNHDA, CDR2 SQIVND (reference sequence). CDR3 sequence reads: CASSIYRGYEQYF. The CDR3 DNA is TGTGCCAGTAGTATTTACAGGGGATACGAGCAGTACTTC.

The CDR3 DNA reads as TGCGCCAGCAGCCTCCGACTAGAACTCGGGGGTGAGCAGTTCTTC. Its translation is CASSLRLELGGEQFF. V and J are TRBV5-1 and TRBJ2-1; maybe TRBD2 (6 bases). The CDR3 runs to 15 residues. The V end was cut by 4 bases, the J end by 9 bases, with 20 bases between. Per germline, CDR1 SGHRS and CDR2 YFSETQ.

The chain recombines TRBV3-1 (or the pseudogene TRBV3-2) with TRBJ2-6, with D perhaps matching TRBD2 (5 bases). Germline V gene lookup returns CDR1 LGHDT and CDR2 YNNKEL (reference sequence). Trimming took 3 bases from V and 0 from J, leaving 6 bases between them. The CDR3 consists of 15 residues. The CDR3 reads CASSQGSSGANVLTF. CDR3 bases: TGTGCCAGCAGCCAGGGGAGCTCTGGGGCCAACGTCCTGACTTTC.

The rearrangement joins TRBV29-1 to TRBJ1-4, with 9 nucleotides matching TRBD1. Unmatched junction bases numbered 5, after V lost 6 bases and J lost 6 bases. The germline CDR1 and CDR2 sequences are SQVTM and ANQGSEA. CDR3 length: 13 residues. The DNA for the CDR3 is TGCAGCGTAAGGACAGGGGCGGATGAAAAACTGTTTTTT. As protein: CSVRTGADEKLFF.

J is TRBJ2-5 and V is TRBV19; 12 positions match TRBD1. This CDR3 comprises 16 residues. CDR1 LNHDA and CDR2 SQIVND come from the germline V gene (reference sequence). V trimming: 3 bases; J trimming: 5 bases; junction bases outside the gene matches: 7. CDR3 amino acids: CASSISGTGGFETQYF. The CDR3 DNA reads as TGTGCCAGTAGTATTTCCGGGACAGGGGGCTTCGAGACCCAGTACTTC.

This clone occurred a few times. This chain links TRBV5-4 with TRBJ1-2; 7 nucleotides line up with TRBD1. The CDR3 length is 14 residues. Per the germline V gene, CDR1 is SGHNT and CDR2 is YYREEE (reference sequence). V lost 5 bases and J lost 7; bases outside the gene matches: 11. DNA for the CDR3: TGTGCCAGCAGTCCACAGGGGAATACAATTGGCTACACCTTC. The encoded protein is CASSPQGNTIGYTF. The full variable domain, in which reference TRBV5-4 and TRBJ1-2 provide the parts outside the CDR3, is ETGVTQSPTHLIKTRGQQVTLRCSSQSGHNTVSWYQQALGQGPQFIFQYYREEENGRGNFPPRFSGLQFPNYSSELNVNALELDDSALYLCASSPQGNTIGYTFGSGTRLTVV.

J is TRBJ1-4 and V is TRBV6-5; D is unclear. The V gene's germline CDR1 is MNHEY and CDR2 SVGAGI. The CDR3 is made up of 13 amino acids. V lost 5 bases, J lost 6 bases, and 10 bases lay in between. The CDR3: CASSSELYEKLFF. CDR3 nucleotide sequence: TGTGCCAGCAGTAGTGAGCTTTATGAAAAACTGTTTTTT.

This chain uses TRBV13 with TRBJ1-4; D is unclear. The CDR3 has 14 amino acids. Trimming stripped 0 bases from V and 5 bases from J, with 7 bases between. Germline V gives CDR1 PRHDT, CDR2 FYEKMQ (reference sequence). CDR3 nucleotides: TGTGCCAGCAGCTTAGGCAGGCAAAATGAAAAACTGTTTTTT. Residues: CASSLGRQNEKLFF.

The chain employs TRBV15 and TRBJ2-5; 10 bases agree with TRBD2. The V gene end was trimmed by 0 bases and the J gene end by 1 base; junction bases not matched to a gene: 8. The CDR3 is 18 amino acids. The V gene's germline CDR1 is LNHNV and CDR2 YYDKDF (reference sequence). The CDR3 DNA sequence: TGTGCCACCAGCAGAGAATTGTTAGCGGGAGGTTCCCAAGAGACCCAGTACTTC. Protein: CATSRELLAGGSQETQYF.

The V and J genes are TRBV19 and TRBJ1-1; 8 positions agree with TRBD1. This CDR3 region has 20 residues. Trimming at V came to 3 bases and at J to 1 base, leaving 19 bases not matched to a gene. Germline lookup yields CDR1 LNHDA and CDR2 SQIVND (reference sequence). The CDR3 is CASSISFGQGRPGKNTEAFF. The CDR3 DNA reads as TGTGCCAGTAGTATTAGTTTTGGACAGGGTCGACCCGGTAAGAACACTGAAGCTTTCTTT.

The rearrangement links TRBV5-1 to TRBJ2-2; D remains unclear. The germline V gene has CDR1 SGHRS and CDR2 YFSETQ. This CDR3 comprises 15 residues. V gave up 1 base and J gave up 0 bases, with 7 bases separating them. CDR3 coding DNA: TGCGCCAGCAGCTTGACAGCCTCGAACACCGGGGAGCTGTTTTTT. This translates into CASSLTASNTGELFF. The variable domain in full, with the rest retrieved from reference TRBV5-1 and TRBJ2-2, is KAGVTQTPRYLIKTRGQQVTLSCSPISGHRSVSWYQQTPGQGLQFLFEYFSETQRNKGNFPGRFSGRQFSNSRSEMNVSTLELGDSALYLCASSLTASNTGELFFGEGSRLTVL.

J is TRBJ2-1 and V is TRBV30; TRBD2 matches at 11 bases. CDR1 GTSNPN and CDR2 SVGIG come from the germline V gene (reference sequence). V lost 4 bases, J lost 7 bases, and 9 bases stayed unmatched. The CDR3 sequence is 15 residues long. The CDR3 spells CAWNSGREVLNEQFF. The CDR3 DNA reads as TGTGCCTGGAATAGCGGGAGGGAGGTGTTGAATGAGCAGTTCTTC. Complete variable domain (other parts from reference TRBV30 and TRBJ2-1): SQTIHQWPATLVQPVGSPLSLECTVEGTSNPNLYWYRQAAGRGLQLLFYSVGIGQISSEVPQNLSASRPQDRQFILSSKKLLLSDSGFYLCAWNSGREVLNEQFFGPGTRLTVL.

V gene TRBV24-1 combines with J gene TRBJ1-2; 7 bases fit TRBD1. Germline loops: CDR1 KGHDR, CDR2 SFDVKD. The CDR3 loop spans 12 amino acids. The V and J ends lost 6 bases and 4 bases, in that order; junction bases with no gene match: 1. DNA of the CDR3: TGTGCCACCAGTCGGGACAGCTATGGCTACACCTTC. Protein product: CATSRDSYGYTF.

The rearrangement links TRBV24-1 to TRBJ2-7, with a tentative D call TRBD1 (5 bases). CDR1 and CDR2 from the germline V gene are KGHDR and SFDVKD. The V gene lost 4 bases and the J gene lost 1 base, with 7 bases spanning the gap. The CDR3 has 13 residues. CDR3 DNA: TGTGCCACCAGTGACCCAGGGTCCTACGAGCAGTACTTC. Translating gives CATSDPGSYEQYF.

The chain is built from TRBV19 and TRBJ2-1; D is possibly TRBD2 (5 bases). Germline CDR1 LNHDA, CDR2 SQIVND (reference sequence). The CDR3 contains 16 residues. Trimming shortened V by 0 bases and J by 2 bases, and 11 bases separated the two germline ends. The CDR3 is CASSIEGGLTYNEQFF. In DNA form, the CDR3 reads TGTGCCAGTAGTATAGAGGGCGGGCTCACCTACAATGAGCAGTTCTTC.

The chain links TRBV2 to TRBJ2-7; D perhaps matches TRBD2 (6 bases). Trimming removed 6 bases at V and 1 base at J, with 10 bases between. CDR1 SNHLY and CDR2 FYNNEI come from the germline V gene. The CDR3 is 13 residues long. The CDR3 DNA reads TGTGCCAGCAGAGGGACTGATTCCTACGAGCAGTACTTC. Protein: CASRGTDSYEQYF.

This chain links TRBV3-1 (or the pseudogene TRBV3-2) with TRBJ2-1; 12 bases agree with TRBD2. V gave up 4 bases and J gave up 3 bases; unmatched junction bases: 7. CDR3 length: 17 residues. Germline CDR1 LGHDT, CDR2 YNNKEL (reference sequence). In DNA form, the CDR3 reads TGTGCCAGCAGCCCCGGACTAGCGGGACGCCGCTACAATGAGCAGTTCTTC. This encodes CASSPGLAGRRYNEQFF.

The chain combines TRBV10-2 with TRBJ1-1; D is ambiguous. Trimming removed 7 bases from V and 1 base from J, with 13 bases in between. The CDR3 extends over 14 amino acids. Germline values: CDR1 WSHSY, CDR2 SAAADI. CDR3 amino acids: CASIQHARNTEAFF. The CDR3 region has the DNA TGCGCCAGCATCCAACACGCTAGGAACACTGAAGCTTTCTTT.

The chain recombines TRBV19 with TRBJ2-1; a weak D match, TRBD2 (5 bases). The CDR3 spans 13 residues. V was cut by 3 bases and J by 6 bases, with 9 bases left in between. Germline V gene lookup returns CDR1 LNHDA and CDR2 SQIVND (reference sequence). The CDR3 here is CASSIGVRNEQFF. CDR3 in DNA: TGTGCCAGTAGTATCGGGGTCCGCAATGAGCAGTTCTTC.

The chain has TRBV19 and TRBJ1-3; 8 nucleotides agree with TRBD1. Germline loops: CDR1 LNHDA, CDR2 SQIVND (reference sequence). The CDR3 extends over 19 amino acids. V lost 3 bases, J lost 0 bases, and 13 bases stayed unmatched. In DNA form, the CDR3 reads TGTGCCAGTAGTATCAGGGGGCCCCTGCCCTCTGGCTCTGGAAACACCATATATTTT. Its translation is CASSIRGPLPSGSGNTIYF.